Sequencing of this T cell receptor (beta chain) was carried out in a study of blood T cell repertoires in COVID-19. In the study overall: Sample material is recorded as cDNA or gDNA derived from T cells, B-cell-depleted T cells, or PBMCs.

The cohort comprised adults aged about 18 to 100 years residing in about 25 US areas. Categorization into cohorts depended on clinical history that participants reported. Two negative PCRs, clearance, or symptom resolution had been documented for recovered Cohort 3 donors. Assay: immunoSEQ multiplex PCR; the TCRdb copy retains only in-frame clones and omits some. This table has 310,000 or so clones, approximately 89% appearing once. This receptor was identified in a woman between 35 and 50 years old who had recovered from COVID-19. Input material: PBMCs or T cells enriched from blood (not recorded which).

The CDR3 loop is CASSVAGASGGEQFF. The CDR3, as DNA: TGTGCCAGCAGTGTAGCGGGAGCGTCTGGTGGTGAGCAGTTCTTC. V usage is TRBV2 and J usage is TRBJ2-1, with TRBD2 matching over 9 bases. The junction had 10 bases not matched to a gene; V was cut back by 4 bases and J by 9 bases. The CDR3 is 15 amino acids. Germline loops: CDR1 SNHLY, CDR2 FYNNEI.